Listed below are T cell receptor beta chains from one sample, sequenced in a study of siplizumab effects on memory and regulatory T cells. TCRdb's copy holds only in-frame clones and misses some; the assay was immunoSEQ multiplex PCR. The sample has 100,000 or so clones; 94% are singletons. The specimen was Tregs sorted from blood. Receptors originate from a human donor in good health. Both conserved end residues are part of each CDR3. D genes are given only for firm matches. Expanded clones get a size class; other rows say once, few or many, or leave the size out.

v_call	cdr3_length	j_call	clone_size	d_call	cdr3_nt	cdr3_aa
TRBV6-5	15	TRBJ2-1	NA	NA	TGTGCCAGCAGTCCCAGGGTCAGCTCCTACAATGAGCAGTTCTTC	CASSPRVSSYNEQFF
TRBV2	12	TRBJ2-7	NA	NA	TGTGCCAGCCGCTCCCGGAACGGCGAGCAGTACTTC	CASRSRNGEQYF
TRBV27	15	TRBJ2-1	NA	TRBD1	TGTGCCAGCACCAGGGACAGGGGTAGCTACAATGAGCAGTTCTTC	CASTRDRGSYNEQFF
TRBV4-2	14	TRBJ2-2	NA	NA	TGTGCCAGCAGCCCTATTAGGGGGGCCGGGGAGCTGTTTTTT	CASSPIRGAGELFF
TRBV28	15	TRBJ2-3	NA	NA	TGTGCCAGCAGTTTAATGGGGTATGGCACAGATACGCAGTATTTT	CASSLMGYGTDTQYF
TRBV2	12	TRBJ2-1	NA	NA	TGTGCCAGCAGGGATAAGAGGAATGAGCAGTTCTTC	CASRDKRNEQFF
TRBV10-2	17	TRBJ2-5	NA	NA	TGCGCCAGCCGTGATCCCATTGGACAGTGGTACCAAGAGACCCAGTACTTC	CASRDPIGQWYQETQYF
TRBV18	16	TRBJ2-3	NA	NA	TGTGCCAGCTCACCACAACAGGGCAGGGGCACAGATACGCAGTATTTT	CASSPQQGRGTDTQYF
TRBV7-8	17	TRBJ2-1	NA	TRBD2	TGTGCCAGCAGCAGTCTAGCGGGATCGAGCTCCTACAATGAGCAGTTCTTC	CASSSLAGSSSYNEQFF
TRBV15	12	TRBJ2-7	NA	NA	TGTGCCACCAGCAACTCAGGCCTACCCCAGTACTTC	CATSNSGLPQYF
TRBV18	14	TRBJ2-2	once	NA	TGTGCCAGCTCACCATTTAATCTTCCGGGGGAGCTGTTTTTT	CASSPFNLPGELFF
TRBV19	14	TRBJ1-2	once	NA	TGTGCCAGTAACACGTGGCGACAGCTCACTGGCTACACCTTC	CASNTWRQLTGYTF
TRBV20-1	11	TRBJ1-2	NA	NA	TGCAGTGCTGGAGACAGCTATGGCTACACCTTC	CSAGDSYGYTF
TRBV5-1	14	TRBJ2-1	NA	NA	TGCGCCAGCAGCTTGGGACTAGAACACAATGAGCAGTTCTTC	CASSLGLEHNEQFF
TRBV6-4	14	TRBJ2-1	NA	TRBD2	TGTGCCAGCAGTGTACTAGCGGGAGGCAGTGAGCAGTTCTTC	CASSVLAGGSEQFF
TRBV9	15	TRBJ1-3	once	NA	TGTGCCAGCAGCGAGACAGGCCGGCGGGGGCACACCATATATTTT	CASSETGRRGHTIYF
TRBV6-5	15	TRBJ1-2	once	NA	TGTGCCAGCATTAGAACCGCAGGACGGAACTATGGCTACACCTTC	CASIRTAGRNYGYTF
TRBV10-1	15	TRBJ2-2	NA	NA	TGCGCCAGCAGTGAGAGGTACGAGGGTACCGGGGAGCTGTTTTTT	CASSERYEGTGELFF
TRBV5-1	15	TRBJ1-5	NA	NA	TGCGCCAGCAGCTTGAACGGGGGCCGGAATCAGCCCCAGCATTTT	CASSLNGGRNQPQHF
TRBV9	14	TRBJ2-5	once	TRBD1	TGTGCCAGCAGCTCGACAGGGACCCAAGAGACCCAGTACTTC	CASSSTGTQETQYF
TRBV11-2	18	TRBJ2-3	NA	NA	TGTGCCAGCAGCCAAATGAGGACAGCGACTTTTAGCACAGATACGCAGTATTTT	CASSQMRTATFSTDTQYF
TRBV7-2	15	TRBJ1-2	NA	NA	TGTGCCAGCAGCTCACAGGGCAGGTTGAACTATGGCTACACCTTC	CASSSQGRLNYGYTF
TRBV9	13	TRBJ2-1	few	NA	TGTGCCAGCAGCGTAGTCCCTCGAGATGAGCAGTTCTTC	CASSVVPRDEQFF
TRBV11-2	16	TRBJ2-1	NA	TRBD2	TGTGCCAGCAGCTCAGGACTAGCGAGCTCCTACAATGAGCAGTTCTTC	CASSSGLASSYNEQFF
TRBV6-4	15	TRBJ2-1	NA	TRBD1	TGTGCCAGCAGTGCCCTTTCGGCAGGGGGCAATGAGCAGTTCTTC	CASSALSAGGNEQFF
TRBV7-9	15	TRBJ2-5	NA	TRBD2	TGTGCCAGCAGCCCCGGGACTAGTCTAGGTGAGACCCAGTACTTC	CASSPGTSLGETQYF
TRBV4-1	15	TRBJ2-2	NA	NA	TGCGCCAGCAGCCCGGCGGAGTCTACCGGGGGGGAGCTGTTTTTT	CASSPAESTGGELFF
TRBV6-6	14	TRBJ1-5	NA	TRBD1	TGTGCCAGCAGTTACCCTACAGGGGATCAGCCCCAGCATTTT	CASSYPTGDQPQHF
TRBV7-8	14	TRBJ1-2	few	NA	TGTGCCAGCAGCTTAGGCGCATGGCGGAGAGGCTACACCTTC	CASSLGAWRRGYTF
TRBV5-1	12	TRBJ1-1	NA	NA	TGCGCCAGCGCAGGGGATTCAGATGAAGCTTTCTTT	CASAGDSDEAFF
TRBV9	16	TRBJ2-6	once	NA	TGTGCCAGCAGCGTAGGAGTGGGGAAGAGGGCCAACGTCCTGACTTTC	CASSVGVGKRANVLTF
TRBV27	14	TRBJ2-2	NA	TRBD2	TGTGCCAGCAGTTGGGCTAGCGGGTCCGGGGAGCTGTTTTTT	CASSWASGSGELFF
TRBV27	14	TRBJ1-2	NA	NA	TGTGCCAGCAGTGCCCAATCGGGGAACTATGGCTACACCTTC	CASSAQSGNYGYTF
TRBV11-2	11	TRBJ2-6	NA	NA	TGTGCCAGCAGCTTTGGGTTTGTCCTGACTTTC	CASSFGFVLTF
TRBV30	14	TRBJ2-5	NA	NA	TGTGCCTGGAGTGTACTCGTGGGAGGGGGGACCCAGTACTTC	CAWSVLVGGGTQYF
TRBV10-2	16	TRBJ1-4	NA	TRBD1	TGCGCCAGCAGCCTACCTCCTACAGGGGCCATTGAAAAACTGTTTTTT	CASSLPPTGAIEKLFF
TRBV19	14	TRBJ2-7	NA	TRBD1	TGTGCTTCTTCAAGGACAGGGGATACCTACGAGCAGTACTTC	CASSRTGDTYEQYF
TRBV28	14	TRBJ2-7	NA	NA	TGTGCCAGCAGTTTACACGGGAACTCCTACGAGCAGTACTTC	CASSLHGNSYEQYF
TRBV21-1	17	TRBJ2-1	NA	NA	TGTGCCAGCAGCAACCCTTTGACTAGCGGGAGAAATGGTGAGCAGTTCTTC	CASSNPLTSGRNGEQFF
TRBV6-4	15	TRBJ2-6	NA	NA	TGTGCCAGCAGTGACTCGGTTATAGGGGCCAACGTCCTGACTTTC	CASSDSVIGANVLTF
TRBV28	13	TRBJ1-5	few	NA	TGTGCCAGCAGCCCACAGTTTGTACAGCCCCAGCATTTT	CASSPQFVQPQHF
TRBV6-6	13	TRBJ1-5	NA	NA	TGTGCCAGCAGTCGGGGGGGCAATCAGCCCCAGCATTTT	CASSRGGNQPQHF
TRBV18	13	TRBJ1-2	NA	NA	TGTGCCAGCTCACCAATCCAGGGTTATGGCTACACCTTC	CASSPIQGYGYTF
TRBV28	14	TRBJ1-2	NA	NA	TGTGCCAGCAGTTTCCGACTGGCGGCCTATGGCTACACCTTC	CASSFRLAAYGYTF
TRBV7-8	15	TRBJ1-1	NA	TRBD1	TGTGCCAGCAGCTTATTGCAGGGGGCAAATTCTGAAGCTTTCTTT	CASSLLQGANSEAFF
TRBV7-9	12	TRBJ2-7	once	TRBD1	TGTGCCAGCAGCGCCTACAGGGGCGAGCAGTACTTC	CASSAYRGEQYF
TRBV7-9	12	TRBJ2-3	NA	NA	TGTGCCAGCAGCACCGGGGCAGATACGCAGTATTTT	CASSTGADTQYF
TRBV5-6	14	TRBJ1-3	NA	NA	TGTGCCAGCAGCCCAAGGGCGTCTGGAAACACCATATATTTT	CASSPRASGNTIYF